The rows below give T cell receptor beta chains drawn from one sample of a study of T cells in Graves' hyperthyroidism and ophthalmopathy. Using its own MiXCR run on the multiplex PCR reads, TCRdb lists one record per CDR3 protein. Among about 400,000 distinct CDR3 sequences listed, 13% to 15% were seen once. Source material: blood. These receptors were obtained from an older woman with Graves' ophthalmopathy. The CDR3 runs from the conserved cysteine through the conserved F or W. D genes are given only for firm matches. Rows may omit the clone size; those that give it use once, few, many or a size class.

v_call	clone_size	d_call	j_call	cdr3_nt	cdr3_aa
TRBV30	many	.	TRBJ2-1	TGTGCCTGGGGTTTTGAGTCCTACAATGAGCAGTTCTTC	CAWGFESYNEQFF
TRBV5-5	many	TRBD1	TRBJ2-2	TGTGCCAGCAGCTTGACAGGGGCCGGGGAGCTGTTTTTT	CASSLTGAGELFF
TRBV7-9	many	TRBD1	TRBJ2-3	TGTGCCAGCAGAACTGACAGGGGAATAGATACGCAGTATTTT	CASRTDRGIDTQYF
TRBV12-3/TRBV12-4	few	TRBD2	TRBJ2-1	TGTGCCAGCAGTCTACATAGCGGGAGGGCCGGGCGGGGCTCCTACAATGAGCAGTTCTTC	CASSLHSGRAGRGSYNEQFF
TRBV20-1	many	TRBD2	TRBJ2-7	TGCAGTGCGTCGGGACTAGCGGGAGGTGTGGGGGAGCAGTACTTC	CSASGLAGGVGEQYF
TRBV27	.	TRBD1	TRBJ1-4	TGTGCCAGCAGCTCCGGGACAGGGTTTGAAAAACTGTTTTTT	CASSSGTGFEKLFF
TRBV7-9	.	.	TRBJ2-5	TGTGCCAGCAGCCCACGACAGTCCCGGTACCAAGAGACCCAGTACTTC	CASSPRQSRYQETQYF
TRBV28	many	TRBD2	TRBJ2-5	TGTGCCAGCAGTTTAGGGTCGGGGGGGACCCAGTACTTC	CASSLGSGGTQYF
TRBV6-1	many	.	TRBJ2-3	TGTGCCAGCAGTTCCGCCCCGATTGAGGGGGGGGCAGATACGCAGTATTTT	CASSSAPIEGGADTQYF
TRBV19	.	TRBD2	TRBJ2-5	TGTGCCAGTAGTAGGCTAGCGGGAGCAGAGACCCAGTACTTC	CASSRLAGAETQYF
TRBV28	once	.	TRBJ1-2	TGTGCCAGCCTTGCGTCAGGGGTCTATGGCTACACCTTC	CASLASGVYGYTF
TRBV30	many	TRBD1	TRBJ1-1	TGTGCCTGGAGGTCGACAGGGGCCCCTAGCACTGAAGCTTTCTTT	CAWRSTGAPSTEAFF
TRBV10-3	many	.	TRBJ2-3	TGTGCCATCAGTGACCAAGCTGTCTCAGATACGCAGTATTTT	CAISDQAVSDTQYF
TRBV28	.	.	TRBJ2-3	TGTGCCAGCCACGGGGAATTCACAGATACGCAGTATTTT	CASHGEFTDTQYF
TRBV6-2/TRBV6-3	.	.	TRBJ1-5	TGTGCCAGCAGTTATCCAGGAATTGACAATCAGCCCCAGCATTTT	CASSYPGIDNQPQHF
TRBV4-1	few	TRBD1	TRBJ2-2	TGCGCCAGCAGCCTCGCCCACCGGGACAGGGCTAACACCGGGGAGCTGTTTTTT	CASSLAHRDRANTGELFF
TRBV20-1	many	TRBD2	TRBJ2-7	TGCAGTGCTAGAGATACGACTAGCGACGCACCCTACGAGCAGTACTTC	CSARDTTSDAPYEQYF
TRBV5-1	many	TRBD2	TRBJ2-7	TGCGCCAGCAGCTGGGGGGGGGAAACGGAGAGCTACGAGCAGTACTTC	CASSWGGETESYEQYF
TRBV4-1	many	TRBD1	TRBJ1-5	TGCGCCAGCAGCCAAGTAGGCGTGGGACAGGGCCGCAATCAGCCCCAGCATTTT	CASSQVGVGQGRNQPQHF
TRBV24-1	.	.	TRBJ2-7	TGTGCCACCAGTGACCCGGCCTACGAGCAGTACTTC	CATSDPAYEQYF
TRBV7-6	many	.	TRBJ1-1	TGTGCCAGCAGCTTAGTGCGTGCGGGTTCTGAAGCTTTCTTT	CASSLVRAGSEAFF
TRBV5-1	few	.	TRBJ1-1	TGCGCCAGCAGCTTCCGTGACAGTGGCGAAGCTTTCTTT	CASSFRDSGEAFF
TRBV28	many	.	TRBJ1-5	TGTGCCAGCAGATATAGCAATCAGCCCCAGCATTTT	CASRYSNQPQHF
TRBV5-1	few	TRBD2	TRBJ2-7	TGTGCCAGCAGCCAAGATCCCGGGACTAGCTACGAGCAGTACTTC	CASSQDPGTSYEQYF
TRBV11-2	many	TRBD2	TRBJ2-2	TGTGCCAGCAGCCCAGGTAGCGGGTCCGGGGAGCTGTTTTTT	CASSPGSGSGELFF
TRBV30	many	.	TRBJ1-5	TGTGCCTGGAGTGTACGGCGGAGCAATCAGCCCCAGCATTTT	CAWSVRRSNQPQHF
TRBV6-1	many	.	TRBJ2-2	TGTGCCAGCAGTGAAGCTGGGGGAAGCACCGGGGAGCTGTTTTTT	CASSEAGGSTGELFF
TRBV20-1	many	TRBD2	TRBJ2-1	TGCAGTGCTAGAGACCCCTTCGCTAGCGGGAGCCCCAATGAGCAGTTCTTC	CSARDPFASGSPNEQFF
TRBV6-1	.	TRBD2	TRBJ2-1	TGTGCCATTCTACATAGCGGGAGAGGAAATGAGCAGTTCTTC	CAILHSGRGNEQFF
TRBV28	.	TRBD2	TRBJ2-3	TGTGCCAGCAGCTCCCCGGGACTAGCGGGAGGGACAGATACGCAGTATTTT	CASSSPGLAGGTDTQYF
TRBV18	many	TRBD1	TRBJ1-1	TGTGCCAGCTCACCCCTACAGGGGATGAACACTGAAGCTTTCTTT	CASSPLQGMNTEAFF
TRBV24-1	many	.	TRBJ2-2	TGTGCCACCAGTGATTTGCCTGGCACCGGGGAGCTGTTTTTT	CATSDLPGTGELFF
TRBV12-3/TRBV12-4	many	TRBD2	TRBJ2-1	TGTGCCAGCAGAGCGGGAGAAGTCAATGAGCAGTTCTTC	CASRAGEVNEQFF
TRBV15	.	.	TRBJ1-2	TGTGCCACCAGCAGAGATGGGGCCCGTCAGTCCACCTTC	CATSRDGARQSTF
TRBV28	.	.	TRBJ1-1	TGTGCCAGCAGTTTCTCCCAGCGAGGGACTGAAGCTTTCTTT	CASSFSQRGTEAFF
TRBV28	.	TRBD2	TRBJ2-2	TGTGCCAGCAGTCTTAGCGGGAGCTCAGCCGGGGAGCTGTTTTTT	CASSLSGSSAGELFF
TRBV4-2	.	TRBD2	TRBJ2-3	TGTGCCAGCAGCCTATCCGGGACTAGCGGGGAGTATACGCAGTATTTT	CASSLSGTSGEYTQYF
TRBV19	.	TRBD1	TRBJ1-5	TGTGCCGGTTCCTTGGACAGGGGAGAATTGAGCAATCAGCCCCAGCATTTT	CAGSLDRGELSNQPQHF
TRBV7-6	many	TRBD1	TRBJ2-3	TGTGCCAGCAGCTTAGCCGGGACAGGGGGCTCGGATACGCAGTATTTT	CASSLAGTGGSDTQYF
TRBV4-1	.	.	TRBJ2-1	TGCGCCAGCAGCCAAGATCCAGGAAACGAGCAGTTCTTC	CASSQDPGNEQFF
TRBV12-3/TRBV12-4	.	.	TRBJ2-3	TGTGCCAGCAGTGGGAGTGTGGCAGATACGCAGTATTTT	CASSGSVADTQYF
TRBV28	many	.	TRBJ2-7	TGTGCCACCGATGGCGGAGGGGGCGCAGCTAGCGGCGCCTACGAGCAGTACTTC	CATDGGGGAASGAYEQYF
TRBV12-3/TRBV12-4	many	.	TRBJ1-2	TGTGCCAGCAGTTTAGCCGCGCATGGAGGCTACACCTTC	CASSLAAHGGYTF
TRBV27	many	TRBD2	TRBJ2-3	TGTGCCAGCAGTCCTCATAGCGGGAGGTTCGCAGATACGCAGTATTTT	CASSPHSGRFADTQYF
TRBV30	many	.	TRBJ1-3	TGTGCCTGGAGTTTGGACAGTAACTCTGGAAACACCATATATTTT	CAWSLDSNSGNTIYF
TRBV14	few	.	TRBJ2-7	TGTGCCAGCAGCCAAGCAGGGTTGGGCGAGCAGTACTTC	CASSQAGLGEQYF
TRBV20-1	many	.	TRBJ1-1	TGCAGTGCTAGGGCCACAGGGAAGGAGCCGAACACTGAAGCTTTCTTT	CSARATGKEPNTEAFF
TRBV18	.	.	TRBJ2-7	TGTGCCAGCTCACCAGGAAAGGGGAATAGCGGAGACTACGAGCAGTACTTC	CASSPGKGNSGDYEQYF
TRBV28	many	TRBD2	TRBJ2-7	TGTGCCAGTTTAGGGGCTAGCGGGAGTTACGAGCAGTACTTC	CASLGASGSYEQYF
TRBV27	.	TRBD2	TRBJ2-2	TGTGCCAGCAGTTTGGCTAGCGGGAGCTCCGGGGAGCTGTTTTTT	CASSLASGSSGELFF
TRBV12-3/TRBV12-4	many	.	TRBJ2-5	TGTGCCAGCAGACCCGGACGGGCCATGGGGGCTCAGGAGACCCAGTACTTC	CASRPGRAMGAQETQYF
TRBV6-1	few	TRBD2	TRBJ2-1	TGTGCCAGCACTATTGGGACTAGCGGTTTAAGGGAGCAGTTCTTC	CASTIGTSGLREQFF
TRBV2	many	.	TRBJ2-1	TGTGCCAGCAAGGGGGGAGGCTACAATGAGCAGTTCTTC	CASKGGGYNEQFF
TRBV12-3/TRBV12-4	many	TRBD2	TRBJ2-1	TGTGCCAGCAGTCCGGGGGGGGCCACAGTGAGCTCCTACAATGAGCAGTTCTTC	CASSPGGATVSSYNEQFF
TRBV5-1	many	.	TRBJ2-5	TGCGCCAGCAGCCTGGGGACTTCGTACCAAGAGACCCAGTACTTC	CASSLGTSYQETQYF